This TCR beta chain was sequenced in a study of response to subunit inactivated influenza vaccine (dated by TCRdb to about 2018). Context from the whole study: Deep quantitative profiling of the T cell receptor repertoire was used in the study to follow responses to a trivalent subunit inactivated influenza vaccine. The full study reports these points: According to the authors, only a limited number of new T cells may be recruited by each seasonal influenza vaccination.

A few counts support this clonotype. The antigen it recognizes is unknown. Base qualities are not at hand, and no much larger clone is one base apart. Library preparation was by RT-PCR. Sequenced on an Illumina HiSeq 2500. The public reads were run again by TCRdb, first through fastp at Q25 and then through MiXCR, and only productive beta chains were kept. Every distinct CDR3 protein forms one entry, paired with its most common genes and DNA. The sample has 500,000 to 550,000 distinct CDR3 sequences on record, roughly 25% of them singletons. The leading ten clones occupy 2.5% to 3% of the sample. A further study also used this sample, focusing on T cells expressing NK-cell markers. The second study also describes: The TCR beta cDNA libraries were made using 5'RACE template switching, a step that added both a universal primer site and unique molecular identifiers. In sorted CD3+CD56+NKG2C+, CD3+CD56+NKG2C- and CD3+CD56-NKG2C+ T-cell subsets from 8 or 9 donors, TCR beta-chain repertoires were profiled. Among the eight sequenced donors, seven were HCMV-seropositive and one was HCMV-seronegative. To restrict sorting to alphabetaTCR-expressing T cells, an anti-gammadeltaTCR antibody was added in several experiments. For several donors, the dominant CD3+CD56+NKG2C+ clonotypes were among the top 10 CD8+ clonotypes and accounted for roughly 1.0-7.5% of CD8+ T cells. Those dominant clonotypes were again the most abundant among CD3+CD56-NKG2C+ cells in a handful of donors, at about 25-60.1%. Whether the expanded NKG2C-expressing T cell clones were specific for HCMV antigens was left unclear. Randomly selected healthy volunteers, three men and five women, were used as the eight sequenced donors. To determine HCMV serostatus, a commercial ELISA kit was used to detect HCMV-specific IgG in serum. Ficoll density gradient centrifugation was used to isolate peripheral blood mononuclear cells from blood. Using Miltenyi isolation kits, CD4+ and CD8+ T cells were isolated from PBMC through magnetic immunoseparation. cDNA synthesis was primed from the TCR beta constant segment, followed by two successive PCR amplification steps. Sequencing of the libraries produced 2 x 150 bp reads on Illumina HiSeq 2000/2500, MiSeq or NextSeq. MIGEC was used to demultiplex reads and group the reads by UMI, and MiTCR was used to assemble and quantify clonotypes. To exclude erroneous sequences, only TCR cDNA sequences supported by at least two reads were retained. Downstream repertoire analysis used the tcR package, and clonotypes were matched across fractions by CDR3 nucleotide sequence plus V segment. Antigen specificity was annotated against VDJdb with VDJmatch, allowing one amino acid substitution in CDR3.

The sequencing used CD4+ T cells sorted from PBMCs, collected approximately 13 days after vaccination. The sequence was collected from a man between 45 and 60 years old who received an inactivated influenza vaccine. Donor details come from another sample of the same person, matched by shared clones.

The CDR3 is CASSQQYEQYF. The nucleotide sequence reads as follows: TGTGCCAGCAGCCAACAGTACGAGCAGTACTTC. The chain employs TRBV7-2 and TRBJ2-7; the D gene cannot be resolved reliably. Spanning cysteine to phenylalanine, the CDR3 consists of 11 amino acids. Only CDR3 DNA remains: 33 bases, in frame from the first base. From the germline V gene, CDR1 is SGHTA and CDR2 is FQGNSA. Trimming at the junction amounts to 5 bases on V and 4 bases on J, and the germline ends lie 6 bases apart.